This is a list of T cell receptor beta chains from one sample in a study of graft-versus-host responses after intestinal transplantation. Profiled with immunoSEQ multiplex PCR; TCRdb holds only in-frame clones, not every one. The table shows some 96,000 clones, with 80% to 95% occurring only once. The source material was PBMCs, sampled 450 to 460 days after intestinal transplant. The receptors stem from a human patient who received an intestinal transplant, so some T cells may come from the graft donor. CDR3s include the opening cysteine and the closing phenylalanine or tryptophan. The order of the fields is J gene, clone size, D gene, V gene, CDR3 protein, CDR3 DNA. A D gene is named only where the DNA matches it firmly. The size entry is marked missing in some rows and otherwise reads once, few, many or a size class.

j_gene: TRBJ1-6
abundance: .
d_gene: TRBD1
v_gene: TRBV4-2
CDR3aa: CASSPGQGDSPLHF
CDR3nt: TGTGCCAGCAGCCCGGGACAGGGGGATTCACCCCTCCACTTT

j_gene: TRBJ1-3
abundance: .
d_gene: .
v_gene: TRBV7-8
CDR3aa: CASSLAGTLSGNTIYF
CDR3nt: TGTGCCAGCAGCTTAGCTGGGACACTCTCTGGAAACACCATATATTTT

j_gene: TRBJ2-1
abundance: .
d_gene: TRBD2
v_gene: TRBV6-6
CDR3aa: CASSRTGTSPINEQFF
CDR3nt: TGTGCCAGCAGCCGCACCGGGACTAGCCCTATCAATGAGCAGTTCTTC

j_gene: TRBJ1-3
abundance: .
d_gene: .
v_gene: TRBV27
CDR3aa: CASSFSHRRSGNTIYF
CDR3nt: TGTGCCAGCAGTTTCTCCCACAGGAGGTCAGGAAACACCATATATTTT

j_gene: TRBJ2-1
abundance: few
d_gene: .
v_gene: TRBV5-1
CDR3aa: CASSSTVLLNNEQFF
CDR3nt: TGCGCCAGCAGCTCTACGGTTCTGCTCAACAATGAGCAGTTCTTC

j_gene: TRBJ1-4
abundance: .
d_gene: .
v_gene: TRBV4-2
CDR3aa: CASSPQSRQGLEKLFF
CDR3nt: TGTGCCAGCAGCCCCCAAAGCAGGCAGGGGCTTGAAAAACTGTTTTTT

j_gene: TRBJ2-5
abundance: .
d_gene: .
v_gene: TRBV5-1
CDR3aa: CASSLRVRAQDQETQYF
CDR3nt: TGCGCCAGCAGCTTGAGGGTGAGAGCACAGGACCAAGAGACCCAGTACTTC

j_gene: TRBJ2-7
abundance: .
d_gene: .
v_gene: TRBV29-1
CDR3aa: CSVERGSYEQYF
CDR3nt: TGCAGCGTTGAAAGGGGCTCCTACGAGCAGTACTTC

j_gene: TRBJ2-5
abundance: .
d_gene: .
v_gene: TRBV5-1
CDR3aa: CASSSIIAGETQYF
CDR3nt: TGCGCCAGCAGCTCTATTATAGCCGGCGAGACCCAGTACTTC

j_gene: TRBJ1-5
abundance: .
d_gene: .
v_gene: TRBV19
CDR3aa: CASRDPPHQPQHF
CDR3nt: TGTGCCAGTAGGGATCCCCCCCATCAGCCCCAGCATTTT

j_gene: TRBJ2-7
abundance: few
d_gene: .
v_gene: TRBV19
CDR3aa: CASILTGVEQYF
CDR3nt: TGTGCCAGTATCCTGACGGGGGTCGAGCAGTACTTC

j_gene: TRBJ1-2
abundance: .
d_gene: .
v_gene: TRBV27
CDR3aa: CASSPHRLNYGYTF
CDR3nt: TGTGCCAGCAGCCCCCACAGGCTTAACTATGGCTACACCTTC

j_gene: TRBJ1-2
abundance: .
d_gene: .
v_gene: TRBV19
CDR3aa: CASSIWTVANYGYTF
CDR3nt: TGTGCCAGTAGTATCTGGACGGTAGCTAACTATGGCTACACCTTC

j_gene: TRBJ1-4
abundance: .
d_gene: .
v_gene: TRBV7-9
CDR3aa: CASSLAEGGESEKLFF
CDR3nt: TGTGCCAGCAGCTTAGCGGAGGGGGGAGAGAGTGAAAAACTGTTTTTT

j_gene: TRBJ1-5
abundance: once
d_gene: .
v_gene: TRBV6-5
CDR3aa: CASRAVWGPQHF
CDR3nt: TGTGCCAGCAGGGCAGTATGGGGGCCCCAGCATTTT

j_gene: TRBJ1-5
abundance: .
d_gene: .
v_gene: TRBV2
CDR3aa: CASSEFEGRNQPQHF
CDR3nt: TGTGCCAGCAGTGAATTCGAGGGCCGCAATCAGCCCCAGCATTTT

j_gene: TRBJ1-2
abundance: .
d_gene: TRBD1
v_gene: TRBV7-3
CDR3aa: CASSLNRDSNYGYTF
CDR3nt: TGTGCCAGCAGCTTAAACCGGGACAGTAACTATGGCTACACCTTC

j_gene: TRBJ1-2
abundance: .
d_gene: .
v_gene: TRBV7-3
CDR3aa: CASSSGPPIYGYTF
CDR3nt: TGTGCCAGCAGCTCGGGACCGCCTATCTATGGCTACACCTTC

j_gene: TRBJ2-5
abundance: .
d_gene: .
v_gene: TRBV5-4
CDR3aa: CASSFRTRGSETQYF
CDR3nt: TGTGCCAGCAGCTTCCGAACCAGGGGATCTGAGACCCAGTACTTC

j_gene: TRBJ2-7
abundance: .
d_gene: TRBD1
v_gene: TRBV7-3
CDR3aa: CASSLGQGVPYEQYF
CDR3nt: TGTGCCAGCAGCTTGGGACAGGGGGTCCCCTACGAGCAGTACTTC

j_gene: TRBJ2-3
abundance: .
d_gene: TRBD2
v_gene: TRBV5-6
CDR3aa: CASSPGLAGGTDTQYF
CDR3nt: TGTGCCAGCAGCCCAGGACTAGCGGGGGGCACAGATACGCAGTATTTT

j_gene: TRBJ2-4
abundance: .
d_gene: .
v_gene: TRBV2
CDR3aa: CASSEEGQKNIQYF
CDR3nt: TGTGCCAGCAGTGAAGAGGGGCAGAAAAACATTCAGTACTTC

j_gene: TRBJ1-1
abundance: .
d_gene: TRBD1
v_gene: TRBV6-1
CDR3aa: CASPGTGGMNTEAFF
CDR3nt: TGTGCCAGCCCGGGGACAGGGGGCATGAACACTGAAGCTTTCTTT

j_gene: TRBJ2-5
abundance: .
d_gene: .
v_gene: TRBV7-9
CDR3aa: CASSLGSPGQETQYF
CDR3nt: TGTGCCAGCAGCTTAGGGTCCCCAGGACAAGAGACCCAGTACTTC

j_gene: TRBJ1-4
abundance: .
d_gene: .
v_gene: TRBV5-4
CDR3aa: CASSLGGITNEKLFF
CDR3nt: TGTGCCAGCAGCTTGGGCGGGATAACTAATGAAAAACTGTTTTTT

j_gene: TRBJ1-5
abundance: .
d_gene: .
v_gene: TRBV6-5
CDR3aa: CASSYSIRGNQPQHF
CDR3nt: TGTGCCAGCAGTTACTCGATTCGGGGGAATCAGCCCCAGCATTTT

j_gene: TRBJ2-7
abundance: .
d_gene: TRBD2
v_gene: TRBV5-1
CDR3aa: CASSRTSGYYEQYF
CDR3nt: TGCGCCAGCAGCCGGACTAGCGGGTACTACGAGCAGTACTTC

j_gene: TRBJ1-2
abundance: .
d_gene: .
v_gene: TRBV10-2
CDR3aa: CASSELSNYGYTF
CDR3nt: TGCGCCAGCAGTGAGTTGTCAAACTATGGCTACACCTTC

j_gene: TRBJ1-5
abundance: .
d_gene: .
v_gene: TRBV16
CDR3aa: CASSQSGPLSNQPQHF
CDR3nt: TGTGCCAGCAGCCAATCAGGCCCCCTGAGCAATCAGCCCCAGCATTTT

j_gene: TRBJ1-2
abundance: .
d_gene: .
v_gene: TRBV19
CDR3aa: CASSIGDSSALYGYTF
CDR3nt: TGTGCCAGTAGTATCGGGGACTCGTCAGCCCTCTATGGCTACACCTTC

j_gene: TRBJ2-1
abundance: .
d_gene: TRBD1
v_gene: TRBV7-3
CDR3aa: CASSLMIGTGYNEQFF
CDR3nt: TGTGCCAGCAGCTTAATGATTGGGACAGGCTACAATGAGCAGTTCTTC

j_gene: TRBJ1-6
abundance: .
d_gene: .
v_gene: TRBV10-3
CDR3aa: CAIRAQGSPLHF
CDR3nt: TGTGCCATCAGAGCCCAGGGCTCACCCCTCCACTTT

j_gene: TRBJ1-4
abundance: .
d_gene: .
v_gene: TRBV7-8
CDR3aa: CASSLVKRAGLGTTNEKLFF
CDR3nt: TGTGCCAGCAGCTTAGTAAAGAGGGCAGGGCTGGGGACAACTAATGAAAAACTGTTTTTT

j_gene: TRBJ2-1
abundance: .
d_gene: TRBD1
v_gene: TRBV10-1
CDR3aa: CASSGAGGTGASEQFF
CDR3nt: TGCGCCAGCAGTGGAGCCGGGGGGACAGGGGCTAGTGAGCAGTTCTTC

j_gene: TRBJ2-2
abundance: .
d_gene: .
v_gene: TRBV5-6
CDR3aa: CASSLTLATGELFF
CDR3nt: TGTGCCAGCAGCCTGACACTGGCCACCGGGGAGCTGTTTTTT

j_gene: TRBJ2-2
abundance: .
d_gene: .
v_gene: TRBV28
CDR3aa: CASRQQGGRTGELFF
CDR3nt: TGTGCCAGCAGGCAACAGGGGGGGAGGACCGGGGAGCTGTTTTTT

j_gene: TRBJ1-5
abundance: .
d_gene: .
v_gene: TRBV2
CDR3aa: CAIRVCRPQHF
CDR3nt: TGTGCCATCAGGGTATGTCGGCCCCAGCATTTT

j_gene: TRBJ1-6
abundance: .
d_gene: .
v_gene: TRBV11-2
CDR3aa: CASSGRGGSPLHF
CDR3nt: TGTGCCAGCAGCGGCAGGGGAGGATCACCCCTCCACTTT

j_gene: TRBJ2-7
abundance: few
d_gene: .
v_gene: TRBV6-6
CDR3aa: CASSYYGVSYEQYF
CDR3nt: TGTGCCAGCAGTTACTACGGCGTCTCCTACGAGCAGTACTTC

j_gene: TRBJ1-1
abundance: .
d_gene: .
v_gene: TRBV5-1
CDR3aa: CASSLWGAITEAFF
CDR3nt: TGCGCCAGCAGCTTGTGGGGGGCCATCACTGAAGCTTTCTTT

j_gene: TRBJ1-2
abundance: .
d_gene: .
v_gene: TRBV7-9
CDR3aa: CASSLGITGPYGYTF
CDR3nt: TGTGCCAGCAGCTTAGGGATTACAGGGCCCTATGGCTACACCTTC

j_gene: TRBJ1-6
abundance: once
d_gene: .
v_gene: TRBV5-4
CDR3aa: CASSPDGSYNSPLHF
CDR3nt: TGTGCCAGCAGCCCGGACGGCTCCTATAATTCACCCCTCCACTTT

j_gene: TRBJ2-2
abundance: .
d_gene: TRBD2
v_gene: TRBV6-5
CDR3aa: CPKRGGSTGELFF
CDR3nt: TGTCCCAAGCGGGGTGGTAGCACCGGGGAGCTGTTTTTT

j_gene: TRBJ2-2
abundance: .
d_gene: TRBD1
v_gene: TRBV7-3
CDR3aa: CASSPTGENTGELFF
CDR3nt: TGTGCCAGCAGCCCGACAGGGGAGAACACCGGGGAGCTGTTTTTT

j_gene: TRBJ2-5
abundance: .
d_gene: .
v_gene: TRBV19
CDR3aa: CASSIDVRQETQYF
CDR3nt: TGTGCCAGTAGTATAGATGTCAGACAAGAGACCCAGTACTTC

j_gene: TRBJ1-2
abundance: .
d_gene: .
v_gene: TRBV5-1
CDR3aa: CASSTSREERVGYTF
CDR3nt: TGCGCCAGCAGCACAAGCCGGGAGGAAAGAGTTGGCTACACCTTC

j_gene: TRBJ1-5
abundance: .
d_gene: TRBD1
v_gene: TRBV27
CDR3aa: CASRGTVNQPQHF
CDR3nt: TGTGCCAGCAGAGGGACAGTTAATCAGCCCCAGCATTTT

j_gene: TRBJ2-7
abundance: .
d_gene: TRBD1
v_gene: TRBV29-1
CDR3aa: CSVGGQDSSSYEQYF
CDR3nt: TGCAGCGTTGGGGGACAGGACTCAAGCTCCTACGAGCAGTACTTC

j_gene: TRBJ2-1
abundance: .
d_gene: .
v_gene: TRBV12-5
CDR3aa: CASGQGHYSYNEQFF
CDR3nt: TGTGCTAGTGGCCAGGGACACTACTCCTACAATGAGCAGTTCTTC

j_gene: TRBJ2-7
abundance: .
d_gene: .
v_gene: TRBV5-6
CDR3aa: CASSSGQHYEQYF
CDR3nt: TGTGCCAGCAGCTCCGGACAGCACTACGAGCAGTACTTC

j_gene: TRBJ2-2
abundance: .
d_gene: .
v_gene: TRBV2
CDR3aa: CASSRTVTGELFF
CDR3nt: TGTGCCAGCAGTAGGACTGTGACCGGGGAGCTGTTTTTT